This TCR beta chain originates from a study of cytomegalovirus exposure and HLA in healthy donors. Study-level background: When roughly 420 donors were genotyped, just over 80% of them were found to fall in the Caucasian-associated ancestry cluster. Study conclusions and caveats: According to an earlier analysis, most TCR beta V segments yielded productive rearrangements about 90% or about 30% of the time.

Donors sampled were nominally healthy, though unrecorded immune exposures were likely. The PCR ran on 60 Vbeta and 13 Jbeta primers. The repertoire was sequenced with immunoSEQ multiplex PCR; TCRdb's copy has only in-frame clones and lacks some. This table holds 130,000 to 150,000 clones, 76% found once. A word on this clone: Its target is unknown.

Per germline, CDR1 SGHRS and CDR2 YFSETQ. The CDR3 runs 11 residues. With 6 bases removed from V and 3 bases from J, the gap between germline ends came to 7 bases. This sequence originates from a woman in her thirties or forties in good health and CMV-seronegative. The rearrangement joins TRBV5-1 to TRBJ2-7; the D is unclear. Sequencing input: PBMCs. The CDR3 DNA reads as TGCGCCAGCACCGCAGGCTACGAGCAGTACTTC. Translated: CASTAGYEQYF.